This T cell receptor (beta chain) was identified during a study of blood T cell repertoires in COVID-19. Sequencing was performed with immunoSEQ multiplex PCR; in TCRdb, only in-frame clones are kept and a portion is missing. The table shows about 47,000 clones, with approximately 85% occurring only once. Per germline, CDR1 LGHNT and CDR2 FRNRAP. V was clipped by 0 bases and J by 5 bases; unmatched bases: 9. The CDR3 is made up of 18 amino acids. The receptor comes from a man in his fifties with active COVID-19. The sample taken for sequencing was peripheral blood. This rearrangement joins TRBV12-5 to TRBJ2-1; 11 bases are shared with TRBD2. CDR3: CASGLVPPLAGVHNEQFF. Here the CDR3 DNA reads TGTGCTAGTGGTTTGGTCCCCCCACTAGCGGGAGTTCACAATGAGCAGTTCTTC.